Presented here are 25 T cell receptor beta chains from one specimen sequenced in a study of control samples from healthy donors and cancer patients. This table comes from immunoSEQ multiplex PCR, and its TCRdb copy is limited to in-frame clones, with some not included. The sample consists of approximately 49,000 clones, approximately 83% of them appearing once. The sequencing sample was made of PBMCs. These receptors came from a woman in her forties or fifties with lung cancer.

The chain combines TRBV6-5 with TRBJ1-5, with 7 bases identical to TRBD1. CDR1 is MNHEY, CDR2 SVGAGI, per germline. Trimming removed 5 bases from V and 4 bases from J; junction bases left unmatched: 8. CDR3 length equals 15 residues. In DNA form, the CDR3 reads TGTGCCAGCAGTCACGACAGGGCCTTTAATCAGCCCCAGCATTTT. Its protein product is CASSHDRAFNQPQHF.

The J gene is TRBJ1-2, the V gene TRBV28; 7 bases are shared with TRBD1. Germline loops: CDR1 MDHEN, CDR2 SYDVKM. CDR3 length equals 15 residues. V lost 6 bases, J lost 4 bases, and 11 bases stayed unmatched. This CDR3 reads CASRQSTGAGYGYTF. Written as DNA, the CDR3 is TGTGCCAGCAGACAGTCAACAGGGGCTGGCTATGGCTACACCTTC.

This chain links TRBV7-2 with TRBJ1-1; 8 bases line up with TRBD1. The germline V gene encodes CDR1 SGHTA and CDR2 FQGNSA. This CDR3 region has 13 residues. V was clipped by 2 bases and J by 4 bases; unmatched bases: 0. CDR3 sequence reads: CASSLTGGTEAFF. The CDR3, as DNA: TGTGCCAGCAGCTTAACAGGGGGCACTGAAGCTTTCTTT.

The V and J genes are TRBV7-3 and TRBJ2-7, with TRBD1 as a possible D gene (6 bases). Germline CDR1 and CDR2: SGHTA and FQGTGA. The CDR3 loop spans 14 amino acids. The ends were cut back, 2 bases at V and 7 bases at J, with 15 bases in the middle. CDR3 nucleotides: TGTGCCAGCAGCTTATCGGGACAAACGAAGGAGCAGTACTTC. It encodes CASSLSGQTKEQYF.

The CDR3 bases are TGTGCCAGCAGCTTGCCCGGGACAGGTAACAATGAGCAGTTCTTC. The encoded protein is CASSLPGTGNNEQFF. The V and J genes are TRBV5-4 and TRBJ2-1, with TRBD1 identical over 8 bases. Trimming at V came to 1 base and at J to 5 bases, leaving 5 bases not matched to a gene. Germline V CDR1 and CDR2: SGHNT, YYREEE (reference sequence). This CDR3 contains 15 residues.

This chain links TRBV12-3 or TRBV12-4 with TRBJ1-5; D call uncertain. Trimming left V 1 base short and J 9 bases short, with 10 bases between. The CDR3 contains 13 residues. The CDR3 DNA follows: TGTGCCAGCAGTTTAGGGCCGGGCGGGCCCCAGCATTTT. This sequence encodes CASSLGPGGPQHF.

This sequence joins TRBV6-2 or TRBV6-3 and TRBJ2-5; the D is unclear. The V gene lost 2 bases and the J gene lost 2 bases, with 6 bases spanning the gap. The CDR3 has 13 amino acids. From germline, CDR1 is MNHEY and CDR2 SVGEGT. The CDR3 bases are TGTGCCAGCAGTTACCGGGCACAAGAGACCCAGTACTTC. Translation: CASSYRAQETQYF.

This clone is labeled as medium-sized. This CDR3 is also generated by other DNA sequences in the sample. The chain uses TRBV9 and TRBJ1-3; D remains ambiguous. Deletions cut 0 bases from V and 0 bases from J, with 4 bases between. From germline, CDR1 is SGDLS and CDR2 YYNGEE. This CDR3 comprises 14 residues. This chain's CDR3 is CASSVESSGNTIYF. CDR3 DNA: TGTGCCAGCAGCGTAGAAAGCTCTGGAAACACCATATATTTT. Supplemented by reference TRBV9 and TRBJ1-3, the full variable domain reads DSGVTQTPKHLITATGQRVTLRCSPRSGDLSVYWYQQSLDQGLQFLIQYYNGEERAKGNILERFSAQQFPDLHSELNLSSLELGDSALYFCASSVESSGNTIYFGEGSWLTVV.

The chain couples TRBV6-5 to TRBJ1-2; possible D gene TRBD1, 5 bases. V was trimmed by 0 bases and J by 0 bases, leaving 8 bases between them. CDR1 and CDR2 (germline): MNHEY, SVGAGI. The CDR3 loop spans 15 amino acids. DNA for the CDR3: TGTGCCAGCAGTTACTCAGACAGAGCTAACTATGGCTACACCTTC. Residues: CASSYSDRANYGYTF.

This clone was recorded a few times. This chain connects TRBV4-3 to TRBJ2-1; TRBD1 is a possible D gene (5 bases). The CDR3 has 13 residues. CDR1 and CDR2 from the germline V gene are LGHNA and YSLEER. With 0 bases removed from V and 9 bases from J, the gap between germline ends came to 9 bases. CDR3 protein: CASSQETQGEQFF. The CDR3 DNA reads TGCGCCAGCAGCCAAGAAACCCAGGGTGAGCAGTTCTTC.

The chain combines TRBV5-6 with TRBJ2-2; either TRBD1 or TRBD2 may supply D (6 bases each). The CDR3 has 15 residues. CDR1 and CDR2 (germline): SGHDT, YYEEEE. The V end lost 2 bases, the J end lost 1 base, and 9 bases lay between the germline ends. CDR3 sequence: CASSFAGQNTGELFF. The CDR3 bases are TGTGCCAGCAGCTTCGCGGGACAGAACACCGGGGAGCTGTTTTTT. Supplemented by reference TRBV5-6 and TRBJ2-2, the full variable domain reads DAGVTQSPTHLIKTRGQQVTLRCSPKSGHDTVSWYQQALGQGPQFIFQYYEEEERQRGNFPDRFSGHQFPNYSSELNVNALLLGDSALYLCASSFAGQNTGELFFGEGSRLTVL.

The rearrangement links TRBV6-2 or TRBV6-3 to TRBJ2-1; D remains ambiguous. There are 13 residues in the CDR3. Trimming pared 4 bases from V and 2 bases from J, leaving 6 bases between. Per the germline V gene, CDR1 is MNHEY and CDR2 is SVGEGT. The CDR3: CASSFNTYNEQFF. CDR3 nucleotides: TGTGCCAGCAGTTTCAACACCTACAATGAGCAGTTCTTC.

The J gene is TRBJ1-1, the V gene TRBV6-6; the match to TRBD1 covers 10 bases. The CDR3 totals 15 residues. CDR1 and CDR2 from the germline V gene are MNHNY and SVGAGI (reference sequence). J gave up 3 bases and V 5 bases, and 6 bases lay outside the gene matches. The CDR3 region has the DNA TGTGCCAGCAGTCAACCGGGACAGGGGTACACTGAAGCTTTCTTT. Protein: CASSQPGQGYTEAFF.

This chain joins TRBV18 and TRBJ1-1; 8 positions agree with TRBD1. This CDR3 comprises 14 residues. In germline, CDR1 is KGHSH, CDR2 LQKENI. Losses at the gene ends were 4 bases for V and 4 bases for J; bases not matched to a gene: 5. The CDR3 sequence is CASSQRTGSTEAFF. The CDR3 DNA reads as TGTGCCAGCTCACAGAGGACAGGGTCCACTGAAGCTTTCTTT.

This sequence joins TRBV21-1 and TRBJ1-2. TRBV21-1 is labeled a pseudogene. The CDR3 runs 13 residues. DNA for the CDR3: TGTGCCAGCAGCAAAAAGGAAGGGTCGGAGTTACTATTC. Translation: CASSKKEGSELLF.

This clone turned up a few times. The chain combines TRBV6-5 with TRBJ2-5; 10 bases are a match to TRBD1. CDR1 and CDR2 from the germline V gene are MNHEY and SVGAGI. This CDR3 spans 15 amino acids. V shed 7 bases and J 6 bases; nucleotides not matched to a gene: 11. This chain's CDR3 is CASTAGTGVRKTQYF. CDR3 DNA: TGTGCCAGCACCGCCGGGACAGGGGTTCGAAAGACCCAGTACTTC.

The V gene is TRBV7-6, the J gene TRBJ2-3; the D is unclear. Between the trimmed V and J ends, which lost 6 bases and 6 bases, there was a span of 16 bases. In germline, CDR1 is SGHVS, CDR2 FNYEAQ. This CDR3 has 14 residues. CDR3 DNA sequence: TGTGCCAGCAGTCCTACTCGAGTCTACGATACGCAGTATTTT. This sequence encodes CASSPTRVYDTQYF.

The V and J genes are TRBV6-1 and TRBJ2-3, with D possibly matching TRBD1 (5 bases). This CDR3 has 13 residues. Germline-derived CDR1 and CDR2 are MNHNS and SASEGT. The V end was cut by 1 base, the J end by 7 bases, with 9 bases between. The CDR3 reads CASSEGPGHTQYF. The CDR3 DNA sequence: TGTGCCAGCAGTGAAGGGCCAGGGCATACGCAGTATTTT.

The chain has TRBV7-3 and TRBJ2-2, with no clear D. Germline assignment: CDR1 SGHTA and CDR2 FQGTGA. Trimming shortened V by 5 bases and J by 6 bases, and 10 bases separated the two germline ends. The CDR3 contains 13 residues. CDR3 residues: CASSPRIPGELFF. CDR3 DNA sequence: TGTGCCAGCAGCCCGCGCATTCCCGGGGAGCTGTTTTTT.

CDR3 coding DNA: TGTGCCAGCAGTTACACAGACTACCTGGGACAGCATTCACCCCTCCACTTT. This encodes CASSYTDYLGQHSPLHF. V and J are TRBV6-2 or TRBV6-3 and TRBJ1-6, with 7 positions matching TRBD1. This CDR3 is built from 17 residues. V lost 2 bases, J lost 8 bases, and 12 bases stayed unmatched. Germline CDR1 reads MNHEY; CDR2 reads SVGEGT.

The V gene is TRBV5-1, the J gene TRBJ1-6; D gene ambiguous. The length of the CDR3 is 17 residues. The V gene lost 0 bases and the J gene lost 9 bases, with 19 bases spanning the gap. Germline lookup yields CDR1 SGHRS and CDR2 YFSETQ. CDR3 loop: CASSLEGDARPTSPLHF. The CDR3 DNA sequence: TGCGCCAGCAGCTTGGAGGGTGACGCAAGACCGACTTCACCCCTCCACTTT.

This clone came up once. This sequence joins TRBV18 and TRBJ1-1; 7 bases agree with TRBD1. The V and J ends lost 6 bases and 3 bases, in that order; junction bases with no gene match: 7. This CDR3 has 14 residues. Per the germline V gene, CDR1 is KGHSH and CDR2 is LQKENI. The chain's CDR3 is CASSLTGTDTEAFF. CDR3 in DNA: TGTGCCAGCTCTCTCACCGGGACAGACACTGAAGCTTTCTTT. The whole variable domain, filled in from reference TRBV18 and TRBJ1-1, reads NAGVMQNPRHLVRRRGQEARLRCSPMKGHSHVYWYRQLPEEGLKFMVYLQKENIIDESGMPKERFSAEFPKEGPSILRIQQVVRGDSAAYFCASSLTGTDTEAFFGQGTRLTVV.

A few counts support this clone. The chain links TRBV3-1 (or the pseudogene TRBV3-2) to TRBJ1-3; D gene unclear. The length of the CDR3 is 19 residues. The germline V and J ends were trimmed by 0 bases and 0 bases, with 18 bases remaining between them. The germline CDR1 and CDR2 sequences are LGHDT and YNNKEL (reference sequence). CDR3 sequence reads: CASSQESDWQYFSGNTIYF. In DNA, the CDR3 is TGTGCCAGCAGCCAAGAGTCGGACTGGCAGTATTTCTCTGGAAACACCATATATTTT.

The J gene is TRBJ1-2, the V gene TRBV4-3; 8 bases agree with TRBD1. The germline gives CDR1 LGHNA, CDR2 YSLEER. The CDR3 runs to 16 residues. Trimming at V came to 5 bases and at J to 8 bases, leaving 16 bases not matched to a gene. The chain's CDR3 is CASSTFAAQGAGGYTF. The CDR3 bases are TGCGCCAGCAGCACCTTTGCTGCTCAGGGGGCCGGCGGCTACACCTTC.

The V gene is TRBV4-3, the J gene TRBJ2-2; 11 nucleotides agree with TRBD1. CDR1 and CDR2 (germline): LGHNA, YSLEER. The CDR3 is 16 residues long. V gave up 1 base and J gave up 4 bases; unmatched junction bases: 2. For the CDR3, the DNA is TGCGCCAGCAGCCAAGCGGACAGGGGGCTCACCGGGGAGCTGTTTTTT. Translation: CASSQADRGLTGELFF.